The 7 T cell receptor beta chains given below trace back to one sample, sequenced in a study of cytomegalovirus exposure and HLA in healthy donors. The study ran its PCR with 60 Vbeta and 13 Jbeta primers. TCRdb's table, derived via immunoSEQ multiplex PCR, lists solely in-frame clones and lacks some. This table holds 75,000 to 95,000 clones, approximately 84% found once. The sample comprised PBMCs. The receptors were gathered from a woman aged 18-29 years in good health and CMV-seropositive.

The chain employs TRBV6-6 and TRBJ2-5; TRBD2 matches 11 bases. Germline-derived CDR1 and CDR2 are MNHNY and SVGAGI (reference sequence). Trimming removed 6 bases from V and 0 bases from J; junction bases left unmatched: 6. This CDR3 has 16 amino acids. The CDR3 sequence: CASSPNSGGDQETQYF. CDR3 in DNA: TGTGCCAGCAGCCCTAATAGCGGGGGGGACCAAGAGACCCAGTACTTC.

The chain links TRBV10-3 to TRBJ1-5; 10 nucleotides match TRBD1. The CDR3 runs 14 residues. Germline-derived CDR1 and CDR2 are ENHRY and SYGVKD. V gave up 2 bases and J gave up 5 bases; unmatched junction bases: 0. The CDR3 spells CAISEGTGDQPQHF. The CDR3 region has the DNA TGTGCCATCAGTGAGGGGACAGGGGATCAGCCCCAGCATTTT.

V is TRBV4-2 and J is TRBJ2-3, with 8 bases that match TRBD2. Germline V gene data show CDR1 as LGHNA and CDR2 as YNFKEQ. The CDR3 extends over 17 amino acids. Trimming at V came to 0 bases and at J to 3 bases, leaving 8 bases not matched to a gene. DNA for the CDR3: TGTGCCAGCAGCCAAGATCGAACTAGCGGAGCAACAGATACGCAGTATTTT. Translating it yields CASSQDRTSGATDTQYF.

The CDR3 spells CASSLLAGEVYF. Here the CDR3 DNA reads TGTGCCAGCAGCTTACTAGCGGGAGAGGTGTACTTC. The V and J genes are TRBV7-9 and TRBJ2-7; 10 bases map to TRBD2. Germline values: CDR1 SEHNR, CDR2 FQNEAQ (reference sequence). V lost 2 bases, J lost 12 bases, and 4 bases stayed unmatched. The length of the CDR3 is 12 residues.

CDR3 amino acids: CASSDREGASTKNIQYF. In nucleotides, the CDR3 is TGTGCCAGCAGTGATCGGGAGGGGGCTAGTACCAAAAACATTCAGTACTTC. The rearrangement links TRBV25-1 to TRBJ2-4, with D possibly being TRBD2 (8 bases). This CDR3 contains 17 residues. The germline V and J ends were trimmed by 3 bases and 2 bases, with 17 bases remaining between them. In germline, CDR1 is MGHDK, CDR2 SYGVNS. The full variable domain, with the rest looked up from reference TRBV25-1 and TRBJ2-4, is EADIYQTPRYLVIGTGKKITLECSQTMGHDKMYWYQQDPGMELHLIHYSYGVNSTEKGDLSSESTVSRIRTEHFPLTLESARPSHTSQYLCASSDREGASTKNIQYFGAGTRLSVL.

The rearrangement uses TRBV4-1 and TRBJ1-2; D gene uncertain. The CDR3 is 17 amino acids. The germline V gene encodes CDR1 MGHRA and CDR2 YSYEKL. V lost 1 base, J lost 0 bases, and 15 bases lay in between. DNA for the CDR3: TGCGCCAGCAGCCAAGTCTTCACCCAGTACGCTAACTATGGCTACACCTTC. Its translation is CASSQVFTQYANYGYTF.

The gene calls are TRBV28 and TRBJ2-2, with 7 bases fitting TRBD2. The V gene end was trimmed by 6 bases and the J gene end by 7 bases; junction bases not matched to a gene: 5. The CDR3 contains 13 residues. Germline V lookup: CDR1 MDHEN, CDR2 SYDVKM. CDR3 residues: CASRREIVGELFF. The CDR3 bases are TGTGCCAGCAGGCGGGAGATTGTCGGGGAGCTGTTTTTT.